Shown below are 20 T cell receptor beta chains from a single sample sequenced in a study of cytomegalovirus exposure and HLA in healthy donors. 60 Vbeta and 13 Jbeta primers were used in PCR. Measured with immunoSEQ multiplex PCR; TCRdb has only the in-frame clones, and not every one. In the table there are roughly 97,000 clones, around 9.1% of which are singletons. The sample consisted of PBMCs. These receptors originate from a man aged 35-49 years in good health and CMV-seropositive.

V usage is TRBV7-6 and J usage is TRBJ1-1, with D uncertain. Germline lookup yields CDR1 SGHVS and CDR2 FNYEAQ. CDR3 size: 14 residues. V lost 1 base and J 6 bases, leaving 12 bases between the germline ends. In nucleotides, the CDR3 is TGTGCCAGCAGCTTAGACTCGGGTTTGGCTGAAGCTTTCTTT. Translating gives CASSLDSGLAEAFF.

The V gene is TRBV5-6, the J gene TRBJ1-4, with 10 bases that match TRBD1. After removal of 6 bases from V and 4 bases from J, the junction contained 15 bases not matched to a gene. CDR1 and CDR2 (germline): SGHDT, YYEEEE. This CDR3 has 18 residues. The DNA for the CDR3 is TGTGCCAGCACCTCTGGGACAGGGGCCCCGCTCCGTAATGAAAAACTGTTTTTT. Protein product: CASTSGTGAPLRNEKLFF.

This clone has more than one count but fewer than ten. The rearrangement uses TRBV5-6 and TRBJ2-7; D is perhaps TRBD1 (6 bases). V was trimmed by 2 bases and J by 1 base, leaving 7 bases between them. This CDR3 has 13 amino acids. Germline-derived CDR1 and CDR2 are SGHDT and YYEEEE. DNA for the CDR3: TGTGCCAGCAGCTTCGGACAGTCCTACGAGCAGTACTTC. It translates to CASSFGQSYEQYF.

This clone was seen repeatedly, ten times or more. J is TRBJ2-2 and V is TRBV4-1; D call uncertain. Trimming left V 3 bases short and J 4 bases short, with 18 bases between. CDR1 and CDR2 from the germline V gene are MGHRA and YSYEKL. This CDR3 comprises 17 residues. The CDR3 protein is CASSQVDLGWITGELFF. CDR3 DNA: TGCGCCAGCAGCCAGGTTGACTTGGGTTGGATCACCGGGGAGCTGTTTTTT.

The chain is built from TRBV7-6 and TRBJ2-3; 11 positions match TRBD2. With 5 bases clipped from V and 1 base from J, the junction kept 11 bases outside the gene matches. The CDR3 length is 18 residues. Germline assignment: CDR1 SGHVS and CDR2 FNYEAQ. This CDR3 reads CASSPHLLAGDGTDTQYF. The CDR3 bases are TGTGCCAGCAGCCCCCACCTACTAGCGGGAGACGGCACAGATACGCAGTATTTT. Based on the CDR3 plus reference TRBV7-6 and TRBJ2-3, the full variable domain is GAGVSQSPRYKVTKRGQDVALRCDPISGHVSLYWYRQALGQGPEFLTYFNYEAQQDKSGLPNDRFSAERPEGSISTLTIQRTEQRDSAMYRCASSPHLLAGDGTDTQYFGPGTRLTVL.

The V gene is TRBV6-6, the J gene TRBJ2-5; 8 bases map to TRBD2. In germline, CDR1 is MNHNY, CDR2 SVGAGI (reference sequence). The J segment lost 4 bases and the V segment lost 8 bases, leaving 9 bases of the junction unmatched. The CDR3 has 14 residues. In nucleotides, the CDR3 is TGTGCCAGCTCAACCGGGACTAGTGGAGAGACCCAGTACTTC. This codes for CASSTGTSGETQYF.

This clone was detected a few times. The junction shows a germline mismatch at one end, possibly a read error. V usage is TRBV2 and J usage is TRBJ2-1; the D gene could be TRBD1 or TRBD2 (6 bases each). Germline V gene sequence: CDR1 SNHLY, CDR2 FYNNEI. The CDR3 consists of 13 residues. CDR3 DNA: TGTGCCAGTAGTGGGGGGCTCTACAATGAGCAGTTCTTC. Its protein is CASSGGLYNEQFF.

Only a few counts were recorded for this clone. One end of the junction does not line up with germline, which may come from a read error. J is TRBJ2-3 and V is TRBV30, with a weak D call TRBD2 (5 bases). CDR1 is GTSNPN, CDR2 SVGIG, per germline (reference sequence). CDR3 length: 14 residues. CDR3 sequence (DNA): TGTGCCCGGAGAGGGAGTGTTAGCACAGATACGCAGTATTTT. Amino acids: CARRGSVSTDTQYF.

This clone was seen a handful of times. The chain is built from TRBV29-1 and TRBJ2-2, with D hard to call. This CDR3 spans 12 amino acids. The ends were cut back, 5 bases at V and 4 bases at J, with 8 bases in the middle. The germline CDR1 and CDR2 sequences are SQVTM and ANQGSEA. The CDR3 region has the DNA TGCAGCGTTCCTCTAGGCACCGGGGAGCTGTTTTTT. Translation: CSVPLGTGELFF.

This clone came up a few times. This chain joins TRBV27 and TRBJ2-3; D is uncertain. The CDR3 has 12 residues. Germline-derived CDR1 and CDR2 are MNHEY and SMNVEV (reference sequence). V lost 5 bases to trimming and J lost 9 bases, with 12 bases between them. In DNA form, the CDR3 reads TGTGCCAGCAGTGACTCATTTTTAACGCAGTATTTT. Its protein is CASSDSFLTQYF.

V and J are TRBV16 and TRBJ2-7; D not resolved. Germline lookup yields CDR1 KGHSY and CDR2 FQNENV. Trimming stripped 2 bases from V and 2 bases from J, with 10 bases between. The CDR3 extends over 14 amino acids. The CDR3 loop reads CASSQALPAYEQYF. The CDR3 DNA sequence: TGTGCCAGCAGCCAAGCCCTACCGGCCTACGAGCAGTACTTC.

This clone was found a few times. The CDR3 region has the DNA TGTGCCAGCAGCATCCAGGGTTATGAGCAGTTCTTC. Its translation: CASSIQGYEQFF. The chain uses TRBV5-4 and TRBJ2-1, with TRBD1 as a possible D gene (5 bases). Germline V gene sequence: CDR1 SGHNT, CDR2 YYREEE (reference sequence). Trimming removed 4 bases at V and 8 bases at J, with 10 bases between. The CDR3 runs to 12 residues.

The chain employs TRBV6-5 and TRBJ1-5; perhaps TRBD1 as D (6 bases). Germline lookup yields CDR1 MNHEY and CDR2 SVGAGI. Trimming left V 6 bases short and J 0 bases short, with 12 bases between. The CDR3 sequence is 15 residues long. This chain's CDR3 is CASRITGYSNQPQHF. The CDR3 DNA sequence: TGTGCCAGCAGGATCACAGGGTATAGCAATCAGCCCCAGCATTTT.

This clone was seen a handful of times. V is TRBV19 and J is TRBJ2-7, with no clear D. Germline V lookup: CDR1 LNHDA, CDR2 SQIVND (reference sequence). Trimming shortened V by 1 base and J by 6 bases, and 10 bases separated the two germline ends. This CDR3 has 13 residues. As DNA, the CDR3 is TGTGCCAGTAGTATAGGAGTCTCTGGCGAGCAGTACTTC. Its protein product is CASSIGVSGEQYF.

This rearrangement joins TRBV6-5 to TRBJ2-2; maybe TRBD2 (6 bases). The length of the CDR3 is 15 residues. In germline, CDR1 is MNHEY, CDR2 SVGAGI. V was trimmed by 2 bases and J by 6 bases, leaving 13 bases between them. CDR3 sequence: CASSYVTSRPGELFF. CDR3 DNA: TGTGCCAGCAGTTACGTGACTAGTCGGCCCGGGGAGCTGTTTTTT.

This clone came up a few times. V and J are TRBV7-9 and TRBJ2-2; 7 nucleotides line up with TRBD2. Germline trimming cut 7 bases from V and 3 bases from J; bases unmatched to any gene: 5. This CDR3 has 14 amino acids. Germline V gene lookup returns CDR1 SEHNR and CDR2 FQNEAQ (reference sequence). The CDR3 nucleotides are TGTGCCAGCATTACGGGAGGATACACCGGGGAGCTGTTTTTT. Protein product: CASITGGYTGELFF.

The chain is built from TRBV27 and TRBJ2-7; TRBD2 aligns across 7 bases. V shed 2 bases, J shed 2 bases, and the junction held 6 bases outside the gene matches. Germline V gives CDR1 MNHEY, CDR2 SMNVEV (reference sequence). CDR3 length equals 15 residues. The DNA of the CDR3 is TGTGCCAGCAGTTTAGATCCAGCGGGAACCTACGAGCAGTACTTC. Amino acids: CASSLDPAGTYEQYF.

The chain recombines TRBV29-1 with TRBJ1-1; D remains unclear. This CDR3 comprises 13 residues. Germline values: CDR1 SQVTM, CDR2 ANQGSEA. V gave up 6 bases and J gave up 4 bases, with 15 bases separating them. CDR3 in amino acids: CSVGREWFTEAFF. CDR3 nucleotide sequence: TGCAGCGTCGGTCGGGAGTGGTTCACTGAAGCTTTCTTT.

The chain recombines TRBV9 with TRBJ2-7; no firm D call. V dropped 1 base and J dropped 0 bases, with 8 bases sitting between them. This CDR3 is 14 amino acids long. CDR1 is SGDLS, CDR2 YYNGEE, per germline. The chain's CDR3 is CASSVSWSSYEQYF. The CDR3, as DNA: TGTGCCAGCAGCGTAAGTTGGAGCTCCTACGAGCAGTACTTC.

This clone was recorded a few times. The chain links TRBV6-1 to TRBJ2-1, with D possibly TRBD2 on 6 matching bases. CDR1 MNHNS and CDR2 SASEGT come from the germline V gene. The CDR3 loop spans 18 amino acids. V was cut by 0 bases and J by 7 bases, with 22 bases left in between. CDR3 region: CASSEAGLGGLEGNEQFF. The CDR3 nucleotides are TGTGCCAGCAGTGAAGCGGGTCTTGGGGGGTTGGAGGGAAATGAGCAGTTCTTC.